These 12 T cell receptor beta chains originate from one sample sequenced in a study of CD8+ T cells in alopecia areata. TCR sequencing used cDNA made by reverse transcription of extracted RNA. The method was immunoSEQ multiplex PCR; TCRdb's version includes in-frame clones alone and lacks a portion of them. The table has about 94,000 clones, 70% to 85% seen once. The treatment is: oral pan-JAK inhibitor, 5-10 mg twice daily. The sequenced sample was CD8+ T cells sorted from blood, obtained at week 44, from a patient treated with tofacitinib. The receptors come from a human donor with alopecia areata.

The chain employs TRBV2 and TRBJ2-7, with D unclear. Per germline, CDR1 SNHLY and CDR2 FYNNEI. V lost 4 bases and J lost 5, with 12 bases in between. This CDR3 region has 13 residues. DNA for the CDR3: TGTGCCAGCAGTGTCCTAGTGTTCGACGAGCAGTACTTC. Protein sequence: CASSVLVFDEQYF.

The V gene is TRBV10-3, the J gene TRBJ2-7; D might be TRBD1 (5 bases). This CDR3 region has 13 residues. Looked up from germline, CDR1 is ENHRY and CDR2 is SYGVKD. This CDR3 is CAISESGAGWNSV. The DNA for the CDR3 is TGTGCCATCAGTGAGTCTGGGGCAGGGTGGAATTCTGTC.

The V call is TRBV9, the J call TRBJ2-5; D is perhaps TRBD2 (6 bases). The length of the CDR3 is 14 residues. Germline CDR1 reads SGDLS; CDR2 reads YYNGEE. Trimming took 3 bases from V and 1 from J, leaving 10 bases between them. Written as DNA, the CDR3 is TGTGCCAGCAGCGCCGGAGGGACCCAAGAGACCCAGTACTTC. Translated, it gives CASSAGGTQETQYF.

The gene calls are TRBV21-1 and TRBJ1-2. TRBV21-1 is annotated as a pseudogene. There are 11 residues in the CDR3. CDR3 nucleotides: TGTGCCAGCAGCTCCGACTATGGCTACACCTTC. Translation: CASSSDYGYTF.

The chain recombines TRBV6-6 with TRBJ2-2; 11 nucleotides line up with TRBD1. This CDR3 comprises 16 residues. V shed 4 bases and J 2 bases; nucleotides not matched to a gene: 3. The V gene's germline CDR1 is MNHNY and CDR2 SVGAGI (reference sequence). CDR3 bases: TGTGCCAGCAGTTTAGGACAGGGGGCCAACACCGGGGAGCTGTTTTTT. Translated, it gives CASSLGQGANTGELFF.

The chain couples TRBV5-1 to TRBJ2-7; D remains unclear. This CDR3 is built from 13 residues. Trimming shortened V by 5 bases and J by 0 bases, and 9 bases separated the two germline ends. Germline loops: CDR1 SGHRS, CDR2 YFSETQ. The CDR3 DNA follows: TGCGCCAGCAGTGAAGGTGGCTCCTACGAGCAGTACTTC. The encoded protein is CASSEGGSYEQYF.

In this sample, this clone turned up many times. The rearrangement joins TRBV7-2 to TRBJ1-1, with D possibly TRBD1 on 6 matching bases. The length of the CDR3 is 14 residues. The V end lost 2 bases, the J end lost 3 bases, and 10 bases lay between the germline ends. Germline loops: CDR1 SGHTA, CDR2 FQGNSA. In DNA, the CDR3 is TGTGCCAGCAGCTTAACTACAGGGTACACTGAAGCTTTCTTT. This translates into CASSLTTGYTEAFF.

V usage is TRBV5-4 and J usage is TRBJ1-2; D ambiguous. This CDR3 contains 14 residues. Trimming took off 0 bases at V and 4 bases at J, with 10 bases between the two ends. Germline assignment: CDR1 SGHNT and CDR2 YYREEE (reference sequence). The CDR3 DNA is TGTGCCAGCAGCTTGGAGTGGGGAGGCTATGGCTACACCTTC. It translates to CASSLEWGGYGYTF.

This clone was seen a single time. The same CDR3 also results from other DNA sequences found in this sample. The chain employs TRBV4-3 and TRBJ2-7; D unclear. With 0 bases removed from V and 3 bases from J, the gap between germline ends came to 6 bases. Germline assignment: CDR1 LGHNA and CDR2 YSLEER. CDR3 size: 13 residues. The CDR3 coding sequence is TGCGCCAGCAGCCAAGATCGCGGCTACGAGCAGTACTTC. It is translated as CASSQDRGYEQYF.

The chain combines TRBV29-1 with TRBJ2-7; either TRBD1 or TRBD2 may supply D (5 bases each). Trimming left V 4 bases short and J 0 bases short, with 16 bases between. CDR1 SQVTM and CDR2 ANQGSEA come from the germline V gene. There are 15 residues in the CDR3. The CDR3: CSVVGVGDDSYEQYF. The CDR3 bases are TGCAGCGTTGTGGGGGTCGGGGATGACTCCTACGAGCAGTACTTC.

The chain couples TRBV6-5 to TRBJ1-3; D gene unclear. The CDR3 is made up of 15 amino acids. Germline assignment: CDR1 MNHEY and CDR2 SVGAGI. V was cut by 0 bases and J by 0 bases, with 6 bases left in between. DNA for the CDR3: TGTGCCAGCAGTTACTCCGGCAGCTCTGGAAACACCATATATTTT. Protein: CASSYSGSSGNTIYF.

This clone was observed a single time. The J gene is TRBJ2-7, the V gene TRBV4-3; the match to TRBD1 covers 8 bases. The junction had 11 bases not matched to a gene; V was cut back by 5 bases and J by 5 bases. The CDR3 is 15 residues long. Germline values: CDR1 LGHNA, CDR2 YSLEER. The CDR3 DNA sequence: TGCGCCAGCAGCTTCAGCAGACAGGGGCTTGACGAGCAGTACTTC. It specifies CASSFSRQGLDEQYF.